This entry is about one T cell receptor (beta chain). This sample stems from a study of T cell changes during pregnancy in multiple sclerosis. The repertoire was sequenced with immunoSEQ multiplex PCR; TCRdb's copy has only in-frame clones and lacks some. The table records about 54,000 clones, just under 90% of them present only once. Trimming took 4 bases from V and 4 from J, leaving 7 bases between them. CDR3 length equals 11 residues. CDR1 and CDR2 from the germline V gene are GTSNPN and SVGIG (reference sequence). The clonotype was recovered from a female donor with multiple sclerosis, enrolled in a pregnancy study. Sequenced material: CD4+ T cells from peripheral blood mononuclear cells, taken in the first trimester of pregnancy. This chain joins TRBV30 and TRBJ1-2, with D maybe TRBD1 (5 bases). CDR3 residues: CAWNRPYGYTF. In nucleotides, the CDR3 is TGTGCCTGGAACAGGCCCTATGGCTACACCTTC.